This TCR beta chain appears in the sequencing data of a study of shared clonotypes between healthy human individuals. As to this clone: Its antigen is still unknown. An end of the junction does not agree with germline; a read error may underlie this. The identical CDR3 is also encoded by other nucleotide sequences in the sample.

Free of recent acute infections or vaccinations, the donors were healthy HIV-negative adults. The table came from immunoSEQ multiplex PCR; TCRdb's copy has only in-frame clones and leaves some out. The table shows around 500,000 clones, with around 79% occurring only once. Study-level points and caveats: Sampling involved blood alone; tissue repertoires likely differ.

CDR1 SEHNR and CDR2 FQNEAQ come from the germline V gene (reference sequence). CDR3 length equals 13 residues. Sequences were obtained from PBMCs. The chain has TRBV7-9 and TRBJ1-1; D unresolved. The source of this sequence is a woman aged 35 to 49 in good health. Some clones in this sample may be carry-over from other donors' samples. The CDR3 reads CASSSLGGTEAFF. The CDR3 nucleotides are TGTGCCAGCAGCTCCCTGGGCGGCACTGAAGCTTTCTTC.